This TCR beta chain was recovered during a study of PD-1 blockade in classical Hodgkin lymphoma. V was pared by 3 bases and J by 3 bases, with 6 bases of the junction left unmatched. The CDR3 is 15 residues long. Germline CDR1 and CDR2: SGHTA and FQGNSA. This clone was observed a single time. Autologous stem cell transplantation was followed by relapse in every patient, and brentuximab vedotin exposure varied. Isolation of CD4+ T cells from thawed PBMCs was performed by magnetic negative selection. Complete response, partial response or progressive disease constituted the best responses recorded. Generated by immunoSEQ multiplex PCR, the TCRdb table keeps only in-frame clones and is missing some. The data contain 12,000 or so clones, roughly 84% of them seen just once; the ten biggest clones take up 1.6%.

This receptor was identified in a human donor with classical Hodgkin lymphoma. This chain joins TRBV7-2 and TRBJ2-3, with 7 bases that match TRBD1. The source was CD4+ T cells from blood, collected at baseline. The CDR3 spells CASSFTQGSTDTQYF. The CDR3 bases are TGTGCCAGCAGCTTCACACAGGGGAGTACAGATACGCAGTATTTT.